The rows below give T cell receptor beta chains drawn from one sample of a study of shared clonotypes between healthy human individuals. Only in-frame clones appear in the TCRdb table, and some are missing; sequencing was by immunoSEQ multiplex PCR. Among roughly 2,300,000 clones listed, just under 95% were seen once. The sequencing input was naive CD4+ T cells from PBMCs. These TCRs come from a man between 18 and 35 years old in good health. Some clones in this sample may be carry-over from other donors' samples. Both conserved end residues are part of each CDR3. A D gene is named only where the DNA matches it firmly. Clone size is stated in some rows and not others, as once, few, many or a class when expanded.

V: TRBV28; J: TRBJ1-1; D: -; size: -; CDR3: CASSFFGGTEAFF; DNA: TGTGCCAGCAGTTTTTTTGGGGGCACTGAAGCTTTCTTT
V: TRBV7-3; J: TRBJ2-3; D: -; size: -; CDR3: CASSQIGTATDTQYF; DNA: TGTGCCAGCAGCCAAATTGGGACGGCCACAGATACGCAGTATTTT
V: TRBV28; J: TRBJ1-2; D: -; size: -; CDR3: CASSLTGSRGGYTF; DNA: TGTGCCAGCAGTTTAACAGGGAGTCGCGGTGGCTACACCTTC
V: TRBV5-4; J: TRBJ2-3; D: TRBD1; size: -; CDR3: CASSLVFGQGSDTQYF; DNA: TGTGCCAGCAGCTTGGTATTTGGACAGGGGTCAGATACGCAGTATTTT
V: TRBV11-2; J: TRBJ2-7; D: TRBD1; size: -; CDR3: CASSLGQVYEQYF; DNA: TGTGCCAGCAGCTTGGGACAGGTCTACGAGCAGTACTTC
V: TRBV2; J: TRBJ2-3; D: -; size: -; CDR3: CASRPDSTDTQYF; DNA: TGTGCCAGCAGGCCGGACAGCACAGATACGCAGTATTTT
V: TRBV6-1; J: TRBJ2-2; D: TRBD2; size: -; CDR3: CASSEASSGRPLNGELFF; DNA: TGTGCCAGCAGTGAAGCGAGTAGCGGGAGGCCTCTCAACGGGGAGCTGTTTTTT
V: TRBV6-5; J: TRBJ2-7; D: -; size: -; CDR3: CARVTGRSYEQYF; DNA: TGTGCCAGAGTGACAGGCAGATCCTACGAGCAGTACTTC
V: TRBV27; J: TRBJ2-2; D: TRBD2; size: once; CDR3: CASSKLSGRANTGELFF; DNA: TGTGCCAGCAGTAAGCTTAGCGGGAGAGCGAACACCGGGGAGCTGTTTTTT
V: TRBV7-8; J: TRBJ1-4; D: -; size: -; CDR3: CASSVSLEKLFF; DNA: TGTGCCAGCAGCGTCAGTTTAGAAAAACTGTTTTTT
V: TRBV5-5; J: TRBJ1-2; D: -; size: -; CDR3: CASSLDSTNYGYTF; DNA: TGTGCCAGCAGCCTGGACTCAACAAACTATGGCTACACCTTC
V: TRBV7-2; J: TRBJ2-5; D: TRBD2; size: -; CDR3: CASSLGTSGRAGQTQYF; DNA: TGTGCCAGCAGCTTAGGGACTAGCGGGAGGGCCGGACAGACCCAGTACTTC
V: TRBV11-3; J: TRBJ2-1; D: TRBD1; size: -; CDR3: CASSLGEGQGAPGNEQFF; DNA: TGTGCCAGCAGCTTAGGTGAAGGACAGGGGGCGCCCGGCAATGAGCAGTTCTTC
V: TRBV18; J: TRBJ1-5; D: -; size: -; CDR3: CASSPSGVPTQPQHF; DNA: TGTGCCAGCTCACCCTCAGGGGTACCCACACAGCCCCAGCATTTT
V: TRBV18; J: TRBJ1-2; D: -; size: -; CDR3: CASSPDRAYGYTF; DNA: TGTGCCAGCTCACCGGACCGCGCCTATGGCTACACCTTC
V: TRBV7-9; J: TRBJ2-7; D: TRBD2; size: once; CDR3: CASSFIAGVNEQYF; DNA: TGTGCCAGCAGCTTTATAGCGGGAGTCAACGAGCAGTACTTC
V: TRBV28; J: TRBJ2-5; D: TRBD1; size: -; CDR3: CASSSPGQPNRRETQYF; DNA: TGTGCCAGCAGTTCCCCGGGACAGCCTAACCGGCGGGAGACCCAGTACTTC
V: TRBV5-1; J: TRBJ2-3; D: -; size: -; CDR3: CASSLANSRGDTQYF; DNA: TGCGCCAGCAGCTTGGCTAACTCCCGTGGGGATACGCAGTATTTT
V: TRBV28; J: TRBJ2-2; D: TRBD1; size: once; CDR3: CASSPGTGPNTGELFF; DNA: TGTGCCAGCAGTCCCGGGACAGGGCCAAACACCGGGGAGCTGTTTTTT
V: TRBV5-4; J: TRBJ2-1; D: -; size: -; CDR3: CASSLGTVDANEQFF; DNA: TGTGCCAGCTCTCTAGGGACCGTCGATGCAAATGAGCAGTTCTTC
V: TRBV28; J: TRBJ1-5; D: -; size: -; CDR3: CAIQGLRNQPQHF; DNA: TGTGCCATCCAGGGGTTGCGCAATCAGCCCCAGCATTTT
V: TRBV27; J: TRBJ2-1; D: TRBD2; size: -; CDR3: CASSLSDYGRASDEQFF; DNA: TGTGCCAGCAGTTTATCGGATTACGGGAGGGCTAGCGATGAGCAGTTCTTC
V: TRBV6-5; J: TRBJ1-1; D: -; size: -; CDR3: CASSLDRIIAFF; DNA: TGTGCCAGCAGTCTAGATCGTATCATTGCTTTCTTT
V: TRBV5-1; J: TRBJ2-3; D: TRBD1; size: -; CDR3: CASSVGTATDTQYF; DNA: TGCGCCAGCAGCGTCGGGACAGCCACAGATACGCAGTATTTT
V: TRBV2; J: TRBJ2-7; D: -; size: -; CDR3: CASSEVRGINEQYF; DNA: TGTGCCAGCAGTGAAGTACGGGGTATAAACGAGCAGTACTTC
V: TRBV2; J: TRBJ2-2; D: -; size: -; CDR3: CASKPVRTLNTGELFF; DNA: TGTGCCAGCAAACCTGTGAGAACCCTCAACACCGGGGAGCTGTTTTTT
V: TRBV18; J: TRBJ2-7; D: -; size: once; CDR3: CASPLSQTGTEGEQYF; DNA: TGTGCCAGCCCTCTCTCCCAGACCGGGACCGAGGGCGAGCAGTACTTC
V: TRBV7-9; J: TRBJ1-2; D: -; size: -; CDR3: CASSLVRSSNPIYGYTF; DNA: TGTGCCAGCAGCTTAGTTCGCTCGTCCAATCCGATCTATGGCTACACCTTC
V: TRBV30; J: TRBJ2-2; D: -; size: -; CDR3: CAWNLGVTGELFF; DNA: TGTGCCTGGAACCTGGGGGTCACCGGGGAGCTGTTTTTT
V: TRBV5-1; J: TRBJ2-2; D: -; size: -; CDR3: CASSLSGATAGELFF; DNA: TGCGCCAGCAGCTTGTCCGGGGCGACGGCCGGGGAGCTGTTTTTT
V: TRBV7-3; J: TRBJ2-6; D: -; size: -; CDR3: CASSLSRSSGANVLTF; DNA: TGTGCCAGCAGCTTATCCAGGTCTAGTGGGGCCAACGTCCTGACTTTC
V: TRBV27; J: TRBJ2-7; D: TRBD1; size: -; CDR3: CASRTWTGARRSSYEQYF; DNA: TGTGCCAGTCGTACTTGGACAGGGGCTCGAAGGAGCTCCTACGAGCAGTACTTC
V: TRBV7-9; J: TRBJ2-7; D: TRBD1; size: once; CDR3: CASSSWDRSDEQYF; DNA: TGTGCCAGCAGCTCCTGGGACAGGAGTGACGAGCAGTACTTC
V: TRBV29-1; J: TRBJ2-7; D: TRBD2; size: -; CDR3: CSVEAGGLEQYF; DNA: TGCAGCGTTGAAGCGGGAGGGCTCGAGCAGTACTTC
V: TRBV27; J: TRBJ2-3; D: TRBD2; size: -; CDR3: CASSSPRSGRFTDTQYF; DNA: TGTGCCAGCAGTAGCCCCCGGAGCGGGAGATTCACAGATACGCAGTATTTT
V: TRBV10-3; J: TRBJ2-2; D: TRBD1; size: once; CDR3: CAISGTGVSGTGELFF; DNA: TGTGCCATCAGTGGGACAGGGGTCAGCGGCACCGGGGAGCTGTTTTTT
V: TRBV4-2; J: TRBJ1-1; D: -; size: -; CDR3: CASSPLGGSTEAFF; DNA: TGTGCCAGCAGCCCCCTTGGGGGCAGCACTGAAGCTTTCTTT
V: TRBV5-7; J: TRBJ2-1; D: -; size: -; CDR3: CASSLDWQGYNEQFF; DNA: TGTGCCAGCAGCTTGGATTGGCAGGGCTACAATGAGCAGTTCTTC
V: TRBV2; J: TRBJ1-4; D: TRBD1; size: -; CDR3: CASSGQGSREKLFF; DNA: TGTGCCAGCAGTGGACAGGGTAGTAGGGAAAAACTGTTTTTT
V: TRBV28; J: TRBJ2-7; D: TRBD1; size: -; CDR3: CASSSTGTGNHEQYF; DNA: TGTGCCAGCAGTTCGACCGGGACAGGTAACCACGAGCAGTACTTC
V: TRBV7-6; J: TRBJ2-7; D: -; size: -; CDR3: CASSLVPQDSYEQYF; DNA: TGTGCCAGCAGCTTAGTACCCCAGGACTCCTACGAGCAGTACTTC
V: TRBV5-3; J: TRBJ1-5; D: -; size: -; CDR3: CARSLEVARNQPQHF; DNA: TGTGCCAGAAGCTTGGAGGTCGCCCGAAATCAGCCCCAGCATTTT
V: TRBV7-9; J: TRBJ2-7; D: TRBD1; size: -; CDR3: CASSPRGQPDYEQYF; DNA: TGTGCCAGCAGCCCAAGGGGACAGCCAGACTACGAGCAGTACTTC
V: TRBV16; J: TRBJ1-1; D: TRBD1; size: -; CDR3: CASSHQTGENTEAFF; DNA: TGTGCCAGCAGCCACCAGACAGGGGAGAACACTGAAGCTTTCTTT
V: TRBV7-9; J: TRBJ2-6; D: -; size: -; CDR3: CASSLRLGGTGANVLTF; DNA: TGTGCCAGCAGCCTCCGGCTGGGGGGGACAGGGGCCAACGTCCTGACTTTC
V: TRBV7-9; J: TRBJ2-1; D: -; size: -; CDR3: CASSYTWFREKYNEQFF; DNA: TGTGCCAGCAGCTACACGTGGTTCAGGGAAAAATACAATGAGCAGTTCTTC
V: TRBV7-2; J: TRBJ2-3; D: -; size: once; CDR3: CASSSQPPTTQYF; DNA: TGTGCCAGCTCATCTCAACCCCCGACGACGCAGTATTTT
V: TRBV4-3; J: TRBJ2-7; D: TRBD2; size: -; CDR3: CASSQDLAGGLGQYF; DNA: TGCGCCAGCAGCCAAGACCTAGCGGGAGGGCTGGGGCAGTACTTC
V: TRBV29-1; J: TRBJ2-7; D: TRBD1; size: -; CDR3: CSAQQGANSYEQYF; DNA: TGCAGCGCTCAACAGGGGGCTAATTCCTACGAGCAGTACTTC
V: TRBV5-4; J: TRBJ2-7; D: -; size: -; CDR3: CASSRVGDGAHEQYF; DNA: TGTGCCAGCAGCCGGGTGGGCGATGGGGCCCACGAGCAGTACTTC
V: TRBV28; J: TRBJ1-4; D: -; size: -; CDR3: CASSLYRRASNEKLFF; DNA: TGTGCCAGCAGTTTATACCGAAGGGCCTCTAATGAAAAACTGTTTTTT
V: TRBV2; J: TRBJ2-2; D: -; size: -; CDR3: CAVSMKGTGELFF; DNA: TGTGCCGTATCAATGAAGGGCACCGGGGAGCTGTTTTTT
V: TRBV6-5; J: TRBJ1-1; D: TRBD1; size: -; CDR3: CASSINRGRATEAFF; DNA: TGTGCCAGCAGCATAAACAGGGGGCGGGCCACTGAAGCTTTCTTT
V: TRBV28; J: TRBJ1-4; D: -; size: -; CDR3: CASMPEWTATNEKLFF; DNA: TGTGCCAGCATGCCCGAGTGGACAGCAACTAATGAAAAACTGTTTTTT
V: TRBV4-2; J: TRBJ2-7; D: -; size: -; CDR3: CASSPVAAANVEQYF; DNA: TGTGCCAGCAGCCCTGTGGCTGCGGCGAATGTCGAGCAGTACTTC